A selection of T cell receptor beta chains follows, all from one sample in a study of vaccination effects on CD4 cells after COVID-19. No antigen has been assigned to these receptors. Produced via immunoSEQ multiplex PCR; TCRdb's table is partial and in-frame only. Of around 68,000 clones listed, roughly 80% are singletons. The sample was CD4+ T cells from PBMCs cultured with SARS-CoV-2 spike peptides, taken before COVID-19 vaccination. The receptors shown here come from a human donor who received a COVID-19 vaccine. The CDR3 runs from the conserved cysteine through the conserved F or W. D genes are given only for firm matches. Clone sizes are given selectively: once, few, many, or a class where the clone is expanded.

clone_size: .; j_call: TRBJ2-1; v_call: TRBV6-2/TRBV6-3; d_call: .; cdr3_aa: CASSYSTFRGGAYNEQFF; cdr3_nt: TGTGCCAGCAGCTATTCCACCTTCCGTGGAGGCGCCTACAATGAGCAGTTCTTC
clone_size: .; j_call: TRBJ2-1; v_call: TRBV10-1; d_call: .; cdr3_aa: CASSSGGSDNEQFF; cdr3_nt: TGCGCCAGCAGTAGCGGAGGTTCCGACAATGAGCAGTTCTTC
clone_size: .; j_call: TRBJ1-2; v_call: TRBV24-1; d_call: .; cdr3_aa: CATSGQGTNYGYTF; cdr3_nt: TGTGCCACCAGTGGGCAGGGAACGAACTATGGCTACACCTTC
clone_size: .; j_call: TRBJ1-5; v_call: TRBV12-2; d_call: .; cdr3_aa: CASRPGGVISNQPQHF; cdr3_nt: TGTGCAAGTCGCCCCGGGGGGGTTATAAGCAATCAGCCCCAGCATTTT
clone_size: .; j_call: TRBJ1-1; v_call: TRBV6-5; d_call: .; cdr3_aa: CASSYGLPSRYTEAFF; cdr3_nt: TGTGCCAGCAGTTACGGGCTCCCCTCGAGGTACACTGAAGCTTTCTTT
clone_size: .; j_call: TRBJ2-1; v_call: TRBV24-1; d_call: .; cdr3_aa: CATSDPITDEQFF; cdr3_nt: TGTGCCACCAGTGATCCTATCACGGATGAGCAGTTCTTC
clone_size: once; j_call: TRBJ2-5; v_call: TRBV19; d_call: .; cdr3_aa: CASSISGEETQYF; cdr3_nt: TGTGCCAGTAGTATCTCAGGGGAAGAGACCCAGTACTTC
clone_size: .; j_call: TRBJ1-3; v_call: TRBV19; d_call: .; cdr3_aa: CASSITSAGNTIYF; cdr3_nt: TGTGCCAGTAGTATAACGTCGGCTGGAAACACCATATATTTT
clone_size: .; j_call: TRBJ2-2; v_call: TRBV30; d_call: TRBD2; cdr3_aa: CACAGEINTGELFF; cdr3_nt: TGTGCCTGTGCGGGGGAGATAAACACCGGGGAGCTGTTTTTT
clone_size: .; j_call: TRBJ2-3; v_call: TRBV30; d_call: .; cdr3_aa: CAWSVRRDTQYF; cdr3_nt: TGTGCCTGGAGTGTACGAAGGGATACGCAGTATTTT
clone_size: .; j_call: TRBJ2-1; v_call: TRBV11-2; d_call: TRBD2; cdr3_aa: CASSFLAGGQTEQFF; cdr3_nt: TGTGCCAGCAGCTTTTTAGCGGGGGGGCAGACTGAGCAGTTCTTC